Reported below is one T cell receptor (beta chain). This specimen comes from a study of blood T cell repertoires in COVID-19. About the study: Acute-phase and convalescent COVID-19 samples originated in the United States, Italy and Spain. PBMCs, B-cell-depleted T cells, or T cells were the source of the cDNA or gDNA that made up the material.

Here immunoSEQ multiplex PCR was the method, and the copy in TCRdb shows in-frame clones only, minus some. In the table there are under 300,000 clones, more than 65% of which are singletons. The sequencing sample was made of peripheral blood. The sequence derives from a woman between 40 and 50 years old with active or convalescent COVID-19.

The CDR3 sequence is CASGRGGGNTIYF. The CDR3 bases are TGTGCCAGTGGGCGGGGGGGTGGAAACACCATATATTTT. The V gene is TRBV12-3 or TRBV12-4, the J gene TRBJ1-3, with D perhaps TRBD1 (5 bases). V dropped 9 bases and J dropped 3 bases, with 12 bases sitting between them. The CDR3 length is 13 residues.